The 11 T cell receptor beta chains below all came from one sample that was sequenced in a study of T-cell memory formation after mild COVID-19. TCRdb redid the calling of the 5' RACE reads with MiXCR, one entry per CDR3 protein. In the table there are about 340,000 distinct CDR3 sequences, around 14% of which are singletons. Sequencing used PBMCs or a T cell subset sorted from them (not recorded which). The receptors originated from a young man who had mild COVID-19 (a few samples of this study predate the infection). Cell type and time point are not known.

This clonotype was counted ten times or more. This chain connects TRBV20-1 to TRBJ2-7, with TRBD1 matching over 7 bases. Trimming removed 2 bases from V and 6 bases from J; junction bases left unmatched: 10. The V gene's germline CDR1 is DFQATT and CDR2 SNEGSKA (reference sequence). This CDR3 contains 14 residues. The CDR3 loop is CSARPPNRGPEQYF. Written as DNA, the CDR3 is TGCAGTGCTAGACCCCCTAACAGGGGTCCCGAGCAGTACTTC.

This clonotype has a handful of counts. The V and J genes are TRBV4-1 and TRBJ2-1; D possibly uses TRBD1 or TRBD2 (5 bases each). V lost 1 base and J lost 5, with 12 bases in between. The CDR3 is 15 residues long. Germline V gene data show CDR1 as MGHRA and CDR2 as YSYEKL. The CDR3 coding sequence is TGCGCCAGCAGCCAAGGGCAGGGACCCAACAATGAGCAGTTCTTC. It codes for CASSQGQGPNNEQFF.

At least ten counts were recorded for this clonotype. The chain joins TRBV24-1 to TRBJ2-7, with D possibly called TRBD1 or TRBD2 (5 bases each). Germline assignment: CDR1 KGHDR and CDR2 SFDVKD. V lost 4 bases and J 3 bases, leaving 21 bases between the germline ends. The CDR3 consists of 17 residues. CDR3 sequence reads: CATSDLARDRIFYEQYV. CDR3 nucleotides: TGTGCCACCAGTGACTTGGCCCGGGACCGAATTTTCTACGAGCAGTACGTC.

The chain joins TRBV4-1 to TRBJ2-3, with unresolved D. Between the trimmed V and J ends, which lost 0 bases and 3 bases, there was a span of 7 bases. Germline CDR1 and CDR2: MGHRA and YSYEKL. The CDR3 spans 14 residues. The DNA for the CDR3 is TGCGCCAGCAGCCAAGATGCCGCGACAGATACGCAGTATTTT. Translated: CASSQDAATDTQYF.

The chain joins TRBV5-6 to TRBJ2-7, with D perhaps given as TRBD1 or TRBD2 (5 bases each). V shed 3 bases and J shed 5 bases, with 18 bases lying between them. CDR1 and CDR2 (germline): SGHDT, YYEEEE. The length of the CDR3 is 15 residues. The CDR3 region has the DNA TGTGCCAGCAGCTGGGGGTCAAACCCCCCGGACGAGCAGTACGTC. Translating it yields CASSWGSNPPDEQYV.

The chain carries TRBV30 and TRBJ1-1; D perhaps matches TRBD1 (6 bases). Deletions cut 1 base from V and 8 bases from J, with 17 bases between. Germline V CDR1 and CDR2: GTSNPN, SVGIG (reference sequence). CDR3 size: 14 residues. The CDR3, as DNA: TGTGCCTGGAGTGAATACCTAGGGGGATGGGAAGCTTTCTTT. Translated: CAWSEYLGGWEAFF.

A few counts support this clonotype. The rearrangement links TRBV6-5 to TRBJ2-3, with D perhaps matching TRBD2 (6 bases). Germline CDR1 MNHEY, CDR2 SVGAGI. The ends were cut back, 5 bases at V and 7 bases at J, with 13 bases in the middle. The CDR3 has 13 amino acids. The CDR3 coding sequence is TGTGCCAGCAGTAGGACCGGGGGATATACGCAGTATTTT. Translating gives CASSRTGGYTQYF.

This clonotype was seen more than once but under ten times. This chain joins TRBV5-6 and TRBJ2-1, with 11 bases fitting TRBD2. The CDR3 length is 17 residues. After removal of 4 bases from V and 4 bases from J, the junction contained 10 bases not matched to a gene. Germline V gives CDR1 SGHDT, CDR2 YYEEEE. The CDR3 sequence is CASSSTSGGSGYNEQFF. CDR3 nucleotides: TGTGCCAGCAGCAGTACTAGCGGGGGATCCGGGTACAATGAGCAGTTCTTC.

The chain uses TRBV5-4 and TRBJ1-4, with TRBD1 identical over 7 bases. The J segment lost 8 bases and the V segment lost 5 bases, leaving 12 bases of the junction unmatched. Germline loops: CDR1 SGHNT, CDR2 YYREEE (reference sequence). This CDR3 is built from 15 residues. The CDR3 DNA reads TGTGCCAGCAGGGATAGCCGACAGGGCGGCGAAAAACTGTTTTTT. Its translation: CASRDSRQGGEKLFF.

Many counts were recorded for this clonotype. This chain links TRBV7-2 with TRBJ2-5, with 9 bases identical to TRBD2. This CDR3 is built from 16 residues. J was trimmed by 5 bases and V by 1 base; bases with no gene match: 8. In germline, CDR1 is SGHTA, CDR2 FQGNSA. In nucleotides, the CDR3 is TGTGCCAGCAGCTTAGTGGCGGGGGGGCTAGGGGAGACCCAGTACTTC. Translated, it gives CASSLVAGGLGETQYF. The full variable domain, with the rest looked up from reference TRBV7-2 and TRBJ2-5, is GAGVSQSPSNKVTEKGKDVELRCDPISGHTALYWYRQSLGQGLEFLIYFQGNSAPDKSGLPSDRFSAERTGGSVSTLTIQRTQQEDSAVYLCASSLVAGGLGETQYFGPGTRLLVL.

This clonotype has more than one count but fewer than ten. The chain has TRBV5-1 and TRBJ1-4; 7 nucleotides match TRBD1. Germline CDR1 SGHRS, CDR2 YFSETQ. This CDR3 contains 16 residues. Germline trimming cut 0 bases from V and 4 bases from J; bases unmatched to any gene: 6. The chain's CDR3 is CASSLAGGQNNEKLFF. The CDR3 DNA follows: TGCGCCAGCAGCTTGGCCGGGGGACAGAATAATGAAAAACTGTTTTTT.